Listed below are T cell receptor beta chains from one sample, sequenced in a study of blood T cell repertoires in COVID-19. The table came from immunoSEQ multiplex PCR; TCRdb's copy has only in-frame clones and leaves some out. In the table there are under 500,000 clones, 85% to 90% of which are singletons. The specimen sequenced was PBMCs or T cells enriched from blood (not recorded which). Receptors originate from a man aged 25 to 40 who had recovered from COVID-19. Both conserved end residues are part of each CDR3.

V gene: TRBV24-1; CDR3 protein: CATQGIYGYTF
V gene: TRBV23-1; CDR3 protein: CASSQRRTSGELFF
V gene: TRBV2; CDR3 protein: CASNGLAGDNTQYF
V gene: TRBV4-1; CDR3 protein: CASSQEVAETAGNTIYF
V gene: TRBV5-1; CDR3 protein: CASRGQDYEQYF
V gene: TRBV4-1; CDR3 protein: CASSQGAFYEQFF
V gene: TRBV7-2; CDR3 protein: CASSLRMWETQYF
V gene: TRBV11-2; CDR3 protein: CASSLWGREYEQYF
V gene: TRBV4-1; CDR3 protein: CASSQGGTGGQPQHF
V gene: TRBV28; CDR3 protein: CASRDSGTVNTGELFF
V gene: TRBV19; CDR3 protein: CASTLPPWHGYTF
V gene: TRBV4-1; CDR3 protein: CASSQEGTGRNEKLFF
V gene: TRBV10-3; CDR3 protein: CAIWTGKTANYGYTF
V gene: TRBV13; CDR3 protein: CASSPGPGAQKPQHF
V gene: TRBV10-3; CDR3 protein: CAISESAGSEAFF
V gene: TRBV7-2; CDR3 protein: CASSPDRFQETQYF
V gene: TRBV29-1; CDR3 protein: CSVGPRGIEQFF
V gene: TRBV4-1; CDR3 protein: CASSQEGTGLRVQYF
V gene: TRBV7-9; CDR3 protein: CASSFTGAADYGYTF
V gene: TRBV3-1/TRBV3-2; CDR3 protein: CASSQDLARTYEQYF
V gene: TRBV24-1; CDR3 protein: CATSDPRGGELFF
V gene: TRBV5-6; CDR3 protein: CASSVDFAPGNTIYF
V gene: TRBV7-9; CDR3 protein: CASSLGTFYEQYF